This entry concerns a single T cell receptor (beta chain). The antigen is undetermined. The CDR3 is 18 amino acids. The V end was cut by 3 bases, the J end by 5 bases, with 28 bases between. CDR1 is DFQATT, CDR2 SNEGSKA, per germline (reference sequence). This sample was included in a study of T cell responses to AZD1222 COVID-19 vaccine. Notes on the study in general: Clonal diversity was possibly underestimated, and the donors were mostly white British, with more females. Baseline seropositives among AZD1222 recipients totaled only 5 to 7.

The data were produced by immunoSEQ multiplex PCR, yet TCRdb's version contains in-frame clones alone and is incomplete. The sample lists roughly 93,000 clones, about nine tenths seen once, with around 2.8% in the top ten. The origin of this receptor is an adult in good health. The specimen was peripheral blood, collected on day 0 of MenACWY control vaccination. The chain links TRBV20-1 to TRBJ2-5, with a weak D call TRBD2 (6 bases). For the CDR3, the DNA is TGCAGTGCTAGTCGGCGGGGCACTCCCCCCTCTTTTTGGGAGACCCAGTACTTC. Its translation: CSASRRGTPPSFWETQYF.